The rows below give T cell receptor beta chains drawn from one sample of a study of identical twins. TCRdb reprocessed the 5' RACE reads with MiXCR, giving one entry per CDR3 protein. The data show roughly 470,000 distinct CDR3 sequences, roughly an eighth seen once. These data also formed part of another study, on yellow fever vaccine responses in identical twins.

The specimen sequenced was CD4+ T cells sorted from blood. The receptors were sampled from a woman aged 18-29 years in good health. The CDR3 runs from the conserved cysteine through the conserved F or W. A clone size is listed for some rows: how often the clone was seen (once, few, many), or a class if it is expanded.

V	size	J	CDR3
TRBV6-5	NA	TRBJ2-5	CASRATHETQYF
TRBV21-1	NA	TRBJ1-2	CASSQSRDKIYGYTF
TRBV5-1	NA	TRBJ2-3	CASSSGGTSGRDTQYF
TRBV19	few	TRBJ2-3	CASSIGSADTQYF
TRBV30	NA	TRBJ2-1	CAWSRVAGVEQFF
TRBV4-2	few	TRBJ2-6	CASSQRVGGGSSGANVLTF
TRBV6-2/TRBV6-3	few	TRBJ2-7	CASSYVYEQYF
TRBV12-3/TRBV12-4	few	TRBJ1-5	CASITHHTGNSNQPQHF
TRBV6-2/TRBV6-3	NA	TRBJ1-1	CASSYQGTNTEAFF
TRBV29-1	NA	TRBJ2-5	CSASSGGLETQYF
TRBV14	many	TRBJ2-5	CASSFLAGGETQYF
TRBV7-6	few	TRBJ2-7	CASSTSKGGGEQYF
TRBV20-1	NA	TRBJ2-4	CSARDGGQGKNIQYF
TRBV5-6	few	TRBJ1-1	CASSLVGRGATEAFF
TRBV12-3/TRBV12-4	once	TRBJ2-1	CAISSGTSGRARYNEQFF
TRBV6-1	NA	TRBJ2-3	CASSTTSGSFTDTQYF
TRBV12-3/TRBV12-4	many	TRBJ2-2	CASSARGLEIGELFF
TRBV28	few	TRBJ2-5	CASSLSTGGSETQYF
TRBV27	few	TRBJ2-7	CASSYSGAVRSYEQYF
TRBV29-1	many	TRBJ2-1	CSASSGAGYNEQFF
TRBV6-6	NA	TRBJ2-5	CATEDRFPETQYF
TRBV18	few	TRBJ2-1	CASSPLTGAGYNEQFF
TRBV29-1	NA	TRBJ2-5	CSVGPQGTETQYF
TRBV5-1	few	TRBJ2-1	CASGQATYNEQFF
TRBV29-1	NA	TRBJ2-3	CGAISGGTDTQYF
TRBV6-4	NA	TRBJ2-5	CASSRAAGETQYF
TRBV5-6	NA	TRBJ1-6	CASSLSGTGVSPLHF
TRBV28	NA	TRBJ2-3	CASSFWASGGLTDTQYF
TRBV6-6	few	TRBJ2-7	CASSFNGYEQYF
TRBV20-1	NA	TRBJ1-1	CSAKPGGVFTEAFF
TRBV12-3/TRBV12-4	many	TRBJ1-2	CASSSPDRGASAGYTF
TRBV7-2	NA	TRBJ2-5	CASSLGGGRASETQYF
TRBV6-1	NA	TRBJ2-6	CASSERPSGKSSGANVLTF
TRBV5-6	few	TRBJ1-6	CASSVNRGSSSYNSPLHF
TRBV14	few	TRBJ2-2	CASSQVGAGNTGELFF
TRBV5-1	NA	TRBJ2-2	CASSGVTGELFF
TRBV20-1	NA	TRBJ2-3	CSARDLRTSTDTQYF
TRBV4-3	many	TRBJ2-6	CASSQDKGLANSGANVLTF
TRBV10-1	few	TRBJ2-2	CASSGDGTSGRALLTGELFF
TRBV18	few	TRBJ1-6	CASSPGQGRSPLHF
TRBV7-2	few	TRBJ2-5	CASSSNSGVWETQYF